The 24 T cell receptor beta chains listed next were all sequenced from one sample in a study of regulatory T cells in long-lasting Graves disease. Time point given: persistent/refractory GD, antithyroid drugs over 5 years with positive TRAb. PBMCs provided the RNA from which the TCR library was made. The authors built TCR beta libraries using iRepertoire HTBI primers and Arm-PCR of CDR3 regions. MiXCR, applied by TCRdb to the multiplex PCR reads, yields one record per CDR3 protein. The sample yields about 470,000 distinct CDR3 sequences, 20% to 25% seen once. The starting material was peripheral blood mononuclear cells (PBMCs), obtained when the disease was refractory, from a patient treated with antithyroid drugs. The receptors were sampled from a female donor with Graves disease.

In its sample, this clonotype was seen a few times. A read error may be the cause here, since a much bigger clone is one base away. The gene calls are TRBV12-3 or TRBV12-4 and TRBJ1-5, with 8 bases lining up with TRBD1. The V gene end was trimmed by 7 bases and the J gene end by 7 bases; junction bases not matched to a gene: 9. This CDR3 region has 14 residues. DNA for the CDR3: TGTGCCAGCAAACCGGGACAGGTAAGCCAGCCCCAGCATTTT. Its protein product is CASKPGQVSQPQHF.

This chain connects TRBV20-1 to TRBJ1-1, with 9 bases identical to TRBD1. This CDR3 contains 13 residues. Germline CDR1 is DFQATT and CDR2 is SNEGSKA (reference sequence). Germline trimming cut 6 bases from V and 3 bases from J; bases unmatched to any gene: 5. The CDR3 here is CSAGTGPHTEAFF. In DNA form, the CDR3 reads TGCAGTGCGGGGACAGGGCCGCACACTGAAGCTTTCTTT.

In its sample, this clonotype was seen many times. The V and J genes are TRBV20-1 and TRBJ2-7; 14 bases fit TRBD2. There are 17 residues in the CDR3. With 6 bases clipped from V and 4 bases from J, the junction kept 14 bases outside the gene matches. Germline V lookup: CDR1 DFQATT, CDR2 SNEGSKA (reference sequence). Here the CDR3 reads CSAFTGTSGGTKYEQYF. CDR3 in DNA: TGCAGTGCCTTCACCGGGACTAGCGGGGGTACGAAGTACGAGCAGTACTTC.

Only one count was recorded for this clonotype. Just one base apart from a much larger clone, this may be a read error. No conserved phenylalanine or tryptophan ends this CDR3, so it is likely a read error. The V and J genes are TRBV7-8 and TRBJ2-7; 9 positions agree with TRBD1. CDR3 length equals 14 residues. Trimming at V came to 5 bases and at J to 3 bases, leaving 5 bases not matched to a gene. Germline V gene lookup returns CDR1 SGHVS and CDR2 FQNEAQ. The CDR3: CASSLRQGVYEQYC. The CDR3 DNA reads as TGTGCCAGCAGCCTCCGACAGGGGGTCTACGAGCAGTACTGC.

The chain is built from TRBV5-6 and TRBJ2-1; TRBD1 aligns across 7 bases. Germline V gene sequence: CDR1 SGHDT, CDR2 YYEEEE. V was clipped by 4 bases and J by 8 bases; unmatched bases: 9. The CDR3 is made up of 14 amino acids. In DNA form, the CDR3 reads TGTGCCAGCAGCCACCGGACAGGTATCGATGAGCAGTTCTTC. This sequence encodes CASSHRTGIDEQFF.

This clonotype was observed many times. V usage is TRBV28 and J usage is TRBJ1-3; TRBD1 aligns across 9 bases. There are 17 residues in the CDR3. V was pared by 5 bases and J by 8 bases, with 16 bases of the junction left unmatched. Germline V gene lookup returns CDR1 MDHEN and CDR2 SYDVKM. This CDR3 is CASSLPTPDRGIDTIYF. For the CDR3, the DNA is TGTGCCAGCAGTCTCCCGACCCCGGACAGGGGTATAGACACCATATATTTT.

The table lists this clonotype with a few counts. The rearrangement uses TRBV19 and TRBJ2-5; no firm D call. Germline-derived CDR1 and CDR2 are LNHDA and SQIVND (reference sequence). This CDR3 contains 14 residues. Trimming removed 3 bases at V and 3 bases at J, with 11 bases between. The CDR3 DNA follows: TGTGCCAGTAGTATTGCCTATTTGGAAGAGACCCAGTACTTC. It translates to CASSIAYLEETQYF. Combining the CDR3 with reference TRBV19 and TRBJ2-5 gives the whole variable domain DGGITQSPKYLFRKEGQNVTLSCEQNLNHDAMYWYRQDPGQGLRLIYYSQIVNDFQKGDIAEGYSVSREKKESFPLTVTSAQKNPTAFYLCASSIAYLEETQYFGPGTRLLVL.

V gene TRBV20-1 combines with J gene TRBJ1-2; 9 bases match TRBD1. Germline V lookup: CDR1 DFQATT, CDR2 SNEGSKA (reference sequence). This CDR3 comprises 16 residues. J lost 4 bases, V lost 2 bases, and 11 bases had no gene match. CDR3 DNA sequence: TGCAGTGCTAGAACAGGGGGCCCCTCTCCGGGCTATGGCTACACCTTC. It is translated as CSARTGGPSPGYGYTF.

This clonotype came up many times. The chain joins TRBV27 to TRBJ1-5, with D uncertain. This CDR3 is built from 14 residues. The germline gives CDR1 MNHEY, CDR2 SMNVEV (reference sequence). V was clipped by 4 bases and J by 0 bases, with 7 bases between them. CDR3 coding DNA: TGTGCCAGCAGTTCTCTGATTAGCAATCAGCCCCAGCATTTT. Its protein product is CASSSLISNQPQHF.

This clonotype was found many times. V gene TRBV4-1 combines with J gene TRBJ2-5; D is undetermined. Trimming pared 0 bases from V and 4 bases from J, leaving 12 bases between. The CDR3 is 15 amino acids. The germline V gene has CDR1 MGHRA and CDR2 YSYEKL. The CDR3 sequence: CASSQDRAGLETQYF. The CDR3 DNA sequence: TGCGCCAGCAGCCAAGATCGGGCAGGTCTAGAGACCCAGTACTTC.

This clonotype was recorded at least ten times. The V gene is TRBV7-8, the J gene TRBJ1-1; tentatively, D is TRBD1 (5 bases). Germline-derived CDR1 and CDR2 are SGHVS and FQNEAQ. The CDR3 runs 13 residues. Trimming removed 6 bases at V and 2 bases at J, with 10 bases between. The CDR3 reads CASRRQPNTEAFF. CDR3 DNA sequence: TGTGCCAGCAGGCGACAGCCCAACACTGAAGCTTTCTTT.

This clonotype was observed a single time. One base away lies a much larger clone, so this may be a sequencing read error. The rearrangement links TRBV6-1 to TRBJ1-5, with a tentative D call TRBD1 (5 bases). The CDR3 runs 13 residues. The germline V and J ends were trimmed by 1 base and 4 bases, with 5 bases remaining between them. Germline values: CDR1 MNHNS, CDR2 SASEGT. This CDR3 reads CASSEEGNQPQHF. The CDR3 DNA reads TGTGCCAGCAGTGAAGAGGGGAATCAGCCCCAGCATTTT.

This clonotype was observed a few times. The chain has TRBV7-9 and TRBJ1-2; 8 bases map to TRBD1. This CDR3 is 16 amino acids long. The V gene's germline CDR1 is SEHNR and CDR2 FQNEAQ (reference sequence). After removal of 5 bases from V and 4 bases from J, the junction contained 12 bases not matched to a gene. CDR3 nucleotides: TGTGCCAGCAGCCCCTGGACAGGGAGAGTTGGCTATGGCTACACCTTC. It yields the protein CASSPWTGRVGYGYTF.

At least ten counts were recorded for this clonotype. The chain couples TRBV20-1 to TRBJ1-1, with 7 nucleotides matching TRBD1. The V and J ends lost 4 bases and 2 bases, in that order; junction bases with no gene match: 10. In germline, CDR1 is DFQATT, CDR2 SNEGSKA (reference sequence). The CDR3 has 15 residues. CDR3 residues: CSATRGDSENTEAFF. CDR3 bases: TGCAGTGCTACCAGGGGGGACAGCGAAAACACTGAAGCTTTCTTT.

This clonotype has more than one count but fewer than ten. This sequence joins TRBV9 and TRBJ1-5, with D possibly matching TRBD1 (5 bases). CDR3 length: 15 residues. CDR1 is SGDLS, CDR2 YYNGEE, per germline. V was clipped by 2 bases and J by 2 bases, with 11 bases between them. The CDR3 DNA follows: TGTGCCAGCAGCGTCCAGGGTAGTCGCAATCAGCCCCAGCATTTT. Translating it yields CASSVQGSRNQPQHF. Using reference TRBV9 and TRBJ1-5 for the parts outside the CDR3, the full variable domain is DSGVTQTPKHLITATGQRVTLRCSPRSGDLSVYWYQQSLDQGLQFLIQYYNGEERAKGNILERFSAQQFPDLHSELNLSSLELGDSALYFCASSVQGSRNQPQHFGDGTRLSIL.

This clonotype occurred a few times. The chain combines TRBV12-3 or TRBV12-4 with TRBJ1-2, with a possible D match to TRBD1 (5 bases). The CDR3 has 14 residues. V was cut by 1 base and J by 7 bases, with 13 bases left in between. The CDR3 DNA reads TGTGCCAGCAGTTTAGAGGGTTATGGGGGTGGCTACACCTTC. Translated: CASSLEGYGGGYTF.

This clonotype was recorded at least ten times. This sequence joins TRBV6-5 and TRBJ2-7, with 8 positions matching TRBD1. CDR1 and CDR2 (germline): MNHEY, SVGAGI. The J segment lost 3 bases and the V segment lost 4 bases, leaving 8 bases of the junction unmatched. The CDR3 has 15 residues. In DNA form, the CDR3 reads TGTGCCAGCAGTTTAGACCCGGGACAGGTCTACGAGCAGTACTTC. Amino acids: CASSLDPGQVYEQYF.

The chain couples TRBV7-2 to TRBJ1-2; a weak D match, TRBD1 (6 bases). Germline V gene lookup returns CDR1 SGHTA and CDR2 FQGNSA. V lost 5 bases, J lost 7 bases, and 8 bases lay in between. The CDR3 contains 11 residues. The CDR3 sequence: CASSLDSGYTF. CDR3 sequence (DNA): TGTGCCAGCAGCCTGGACAGTGGCTACACCTTC.

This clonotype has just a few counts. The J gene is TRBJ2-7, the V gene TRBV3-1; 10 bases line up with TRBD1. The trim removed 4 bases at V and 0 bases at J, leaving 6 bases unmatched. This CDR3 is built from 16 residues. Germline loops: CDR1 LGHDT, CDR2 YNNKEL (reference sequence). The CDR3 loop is CASSLRTGGSSYEQYF. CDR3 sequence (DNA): TGTGCCAGCAGCCTACGGACAGGGGGGAGCTCCTACGAGCAGTACTTC.

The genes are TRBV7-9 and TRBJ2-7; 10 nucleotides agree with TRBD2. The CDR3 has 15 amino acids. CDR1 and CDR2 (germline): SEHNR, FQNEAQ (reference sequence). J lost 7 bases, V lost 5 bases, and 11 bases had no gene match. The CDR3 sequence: CASSGPSQRGGEQYF. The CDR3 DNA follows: TGTGCCAGCAGCGGCCCTTCCCAGCGGGGGGGGGAGCAGTACTTC.

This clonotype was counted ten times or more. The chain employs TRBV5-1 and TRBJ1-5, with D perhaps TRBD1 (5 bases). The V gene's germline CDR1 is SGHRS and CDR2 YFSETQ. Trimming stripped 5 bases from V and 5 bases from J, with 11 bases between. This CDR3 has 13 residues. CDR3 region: CASRWDRDQPQHF. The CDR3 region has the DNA TGCGCCAGCAGGTGGGACCGCGATCAGCCCCAGCATTTT.

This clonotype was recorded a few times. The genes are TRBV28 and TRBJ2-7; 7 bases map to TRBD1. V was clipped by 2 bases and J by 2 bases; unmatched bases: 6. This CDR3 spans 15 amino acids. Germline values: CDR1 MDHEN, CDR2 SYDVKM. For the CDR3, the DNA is TGTGCCAGCAGTTTACTACAGGGGCCTACCTACGAGCAGTACTTC. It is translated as CASSLLQGPTYEQYF.

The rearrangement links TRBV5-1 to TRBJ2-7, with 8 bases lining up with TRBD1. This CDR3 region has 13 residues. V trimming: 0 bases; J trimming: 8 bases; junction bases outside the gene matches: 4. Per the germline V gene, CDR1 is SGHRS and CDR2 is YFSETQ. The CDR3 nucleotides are TGCGCCAGCAGCTTGGCCAGGGGGCACAAGCAGTACTTC. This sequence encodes CASSLARGHKQYF.

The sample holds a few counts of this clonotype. In DNA, the CDR3 is TGTGCCAGCAGCTCGGGGAGCACAGATACGCAGTATTTT. Its protein product is CASSSGSTDTQYF. The V call is TRBV13, the J call TRBJ2-3; possibly TRBD2 for D (5 bases). Germline values: CDR1 PRHDT, CDR2 FYEKMQ (reference sequence). This CDR3 is 13 amino acids long. V lost 4 bases and J 0 bases, leaving 5 bases between the germline ends. The full variable domain, rest sourced from reference TRBV13 and TRBJ2-3, is AAGVIQSPRHLIKEKRETATLKCYPIPRHDTVYWYQQGPGQDPQFLISFYEKMQSDKGSIPDRFSAQQFSDYHSELNMSSLELGDSALYFCASSSGSTDTQYFGPGTRLTVL.